The clone carrying this TCR beta chain was observed at least ten times. A single record per CDR3 protein comes from TCRdb applying MiXCR to the RT-PCR reads. There are about 28,000 distinct CDR3 sequences in the sample; approximately 7% occur only once, and about 35% lies in the top ten. The data stem from a study of patients and donors after allogeneic stem cell transplantation. The CDR3 loop spans 13 amino acids. Trimming removed 6 bases at V and 4 bases at J, with 12 bases between. CDR1 and CDR2 from the germline V gene are MNHNS and SASEGT. The material sequenced was blood, either unsorted or a sorted T cell fraction (not recorded which). J is TRBJ1-2 and V is TRBV6-1; TRBD1 is a possible D gene (6 bases). The source of this sequence is a human donor who was either an allogeneic HSCT recipient or a stem cell or donor lymphocyte infusion donor (not recorded which). It is not recorded whose cells these are; they may come from a transplant donor. The CDR3 DNA follows: TGTGCCAGCAGCGGTGGACAGACCTATGGCTACACCTTC. Translation gives CASSGGQTYGYTF.